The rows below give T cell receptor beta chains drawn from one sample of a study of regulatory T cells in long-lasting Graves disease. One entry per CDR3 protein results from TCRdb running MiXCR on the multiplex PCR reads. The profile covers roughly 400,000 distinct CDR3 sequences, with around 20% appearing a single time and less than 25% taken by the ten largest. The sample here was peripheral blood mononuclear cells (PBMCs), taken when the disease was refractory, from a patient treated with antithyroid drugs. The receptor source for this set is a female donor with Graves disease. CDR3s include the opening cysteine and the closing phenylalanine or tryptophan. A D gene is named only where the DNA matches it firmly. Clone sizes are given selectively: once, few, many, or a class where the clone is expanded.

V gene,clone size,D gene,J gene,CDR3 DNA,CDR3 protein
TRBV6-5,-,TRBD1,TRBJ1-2,TGTGCCAGCAGTTACACCGGACAGGGGGGTGCTGGCTACACCTTC,CASSYTGQGGAGYTF
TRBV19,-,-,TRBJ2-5,TGTGCCAGTAGTATAAGAGGCCCCCAAGAGACCCAGTACTTC,CASSIRGPQETQYF
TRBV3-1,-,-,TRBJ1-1,TGTGCCAGCAGCCAAACCCTGGACACTGAAGCTTTCTTT,CASSQTLDTEAFF
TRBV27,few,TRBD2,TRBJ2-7,TGTGCCAGCGAAAGGACTAGCGGATCCTACGAGCAGTACTTC,CASERTSGSYEQYF
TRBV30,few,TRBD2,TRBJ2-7,TGTGCCTGGAGTCGACCATGGACTAGCTACGAGCAGTACTTC,CAWSRPWTSYEQYF
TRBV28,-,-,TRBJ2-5,TGTGCCAGCAGCCACTATCAACGATTTTTTCTGAGGATGGACCAAGAGACCCAGTACTTC,CASSHYQRFFLRMDQETQYF
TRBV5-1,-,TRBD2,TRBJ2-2,TGCGCCAGCAGCCAGCGGGAGTCCGTCGGGGAGCTGTTTTTT,CASSQRESVGELFF
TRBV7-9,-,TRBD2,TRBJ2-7,TGTGCCAGCAGCTTGACATTCGGGACTAGTCAGTACTTC,CASSLTFGTSQYF
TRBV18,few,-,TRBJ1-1,TGTGCCAGCTCACCACCGGACGGGCGCACTGAAGCTTTCTTT,CASSPPDGRTEAFF
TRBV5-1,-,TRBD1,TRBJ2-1,TGCGCCAGCAGCTTGGAGGGGTCCGGGACAGTTTATGGTGAGCAGTTCTTC,CASSLEGSGTVYGEQFF
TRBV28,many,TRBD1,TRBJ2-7,TGTGCCAGCAGTTTGACCGGGACAGGGTGGGACGAGCAGTACTTC,CASSLTGTGWDEQYF
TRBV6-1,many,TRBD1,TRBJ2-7,TGTGCCAGCAGACCCCGGGACAGGACTACCTACGAGCAGTACTTC,CASRPRDRTTYEQYF
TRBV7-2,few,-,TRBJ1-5,TGTGCCAGCAGCTTCCAAGGGATTCAGAATCAACCCCAGCATTTT,CASSFQGIQNQPQHF
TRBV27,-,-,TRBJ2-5,TGTGCCAGCAGTTTATGGGCCGGGCTCGCCGAGGAGACCCAGTACTTC,CASSLWAGLAEETQYF
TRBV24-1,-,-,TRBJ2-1,TGTGCCACCAGTGATTTTGTAAGGATGGAGGGCCGAAATGAGCAGTTCTTC,CATSDFVRMEGRNEQFF
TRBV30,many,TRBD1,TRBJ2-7,TGTGCCTGGACCCGGACAGGTCCTGATGGGGAGCAGTACTTC,CAWTRTGPDGEQYF
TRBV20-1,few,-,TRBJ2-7,TGCAGTGCTAGCCCCGGGGTCCTTGAGCAGTACTTC,CSASPGVLEQYF
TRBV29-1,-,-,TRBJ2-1,TGCAGCGGAGGGGGGGGACATGAGCAGTTCTTC,CSGGGGHEQFF
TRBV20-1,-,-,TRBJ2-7,TGCAGTGCTAGAGCGCAAATCTCCTACGAGCAGTACTTC,CSARAQISYEQYF